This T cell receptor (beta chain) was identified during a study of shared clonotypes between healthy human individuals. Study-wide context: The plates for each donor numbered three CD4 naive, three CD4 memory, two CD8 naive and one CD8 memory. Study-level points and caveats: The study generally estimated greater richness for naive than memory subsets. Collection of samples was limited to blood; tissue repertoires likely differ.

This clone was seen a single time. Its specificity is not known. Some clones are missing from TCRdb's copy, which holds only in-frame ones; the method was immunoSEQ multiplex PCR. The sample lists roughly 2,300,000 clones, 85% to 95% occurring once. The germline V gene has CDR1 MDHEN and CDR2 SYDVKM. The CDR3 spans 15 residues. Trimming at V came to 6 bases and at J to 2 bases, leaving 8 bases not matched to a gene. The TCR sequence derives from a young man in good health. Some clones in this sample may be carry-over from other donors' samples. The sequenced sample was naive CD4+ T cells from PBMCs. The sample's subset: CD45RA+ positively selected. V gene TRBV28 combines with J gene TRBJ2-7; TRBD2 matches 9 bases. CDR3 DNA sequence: TGTGCCAGCAGGATAGGGGCGGGAGGGCCCTACGAGCAGTACTTC. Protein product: CASRIGAGGPYEQYF.